This T cell receptor beta chain was sequenced during a study of cytomegalovirus exposure and HLA in healthy donors. Study findings and constraints: Solely CMV serostatus was available to characterize immune exposure. In a later analysis, V- and J-gene trimming of beta chains associated with a DCLRE1C missense variant, replicated independently. A later analysis revealed that TCR association rates differed between HLA loci, peaking at DRB1 and bottoming out at HLA-C. The listing of roughly 160 TCR beta chains classed them as cytomegalovirus-associated.

Vbeta (60) and Jbeta (13) primers were used in the PCR. Some clones are missing from TCRdb's copy, which holds only in-frame ones; the method was immunoSEQ multiplex PCR. The table records approximately 140,000 clones, 79% of them present only once. As regards this clone: The antigen is undetermined.

What was sequenced was PBMCs. The TCR originated in a man between 50 and 59 years old in good health and CMV-seropositive.

In nucleotides, the CDR3 is TGCGCCAGCAGCCGCGGACAGAGCGGGGAGCTGTTTTTT. Translation gives CASSRGQSGELFF. This chain joins TRBV5-1 and TRBJ2-2, with TRBD1 as a possible D gene (6 bases). V was cut by 4 bases and J by 7 bases, with 11 bases left in between. The germline gives CDR1 SGHRS, CDR2 YFSETQ. The CDR3 has 13 residues.